The rows below give T cell receptor beta chains drawn from one sample of a study of T-cell memory formation after mild COVID-19. TCRdb passed the 5' RACE reads through MiXCR, listing each CDR3 protein once. The data contain under 200,000 distinct CDR3 sequences, 10% to 15% of them singletons. The source material was PBMCs or a T cell subset sorted from them (not recorded which). Receptor source: a man younger than 35 who had mild COVID-19 (a few samples of this study predate the infection). Cell type and time point are not known. Each CDR3 is given with its conserved first and last residue. A D gene is named only where the DNA matches it firmly.

D: TRBD2; V: TRBV7-3; J: TRBJ2-1; CDR3: CASSPRSGGPANEQFF
D: NA; V: TRBV6-5; J: TRBJ1-1; CDR3: CASSYSTDTEAFF
D: TRBD2; V: TRBV5-4; J: TRBJ2-1; CDR3: CASSTGALAGVDEQFF
D: TRBD1; V: TRBV10-3; J: TRBJ2-7; CDR3: CASSRGQGFYEQYF
D: NA; V: TRBV15; J: TRBJ1-1; CDR3: CATSRGFNRRNTEAFF
D: NA; V: TRBV20-1; J: TRBJ1-2; CDR3: CSAPRGGYTF
D: NA; V: TRBV10-3; J: TRBJ1-4; CDR3: CAISETATNEKLFF
D: NA; V: TRBV6-5; J: TRBJ1-5; CDR3: CASGGGRPAEPQHF
D: TRBD1; V: TRBV5-1; J: TRBJ1-4; CDR3: CASSSGTGGEKLFF
D: NA; V: TRBV29-1; J: TRBJ1-1; CDR3: CSVEGQQNTEAFF
D: NA; V: TRBV7-8; J: TRBJ2-3; CDR3: CASEVTGTDTQYF
D: NA; V: TRBV5-1; J: TRBJ2-1; CDR3: CASSLVWVSYNEQFF
D: TRBD1; V: TRBV5-1; J: TRBJ1-5; CDR3: CASSLGTGGQPQHF
D: NA; V: TRBV4-3; J: TRBJ2-2; CDR3: CASSQEGIGRGGTGELFF
D: NA; V: TRBV5-1; J: TRBJ2-3; CDR3: CASSPNPKDTQYF
D: TRBD1; V: TRBV12-3/TRBV12-4; J: TRBJ1-2; CDR3: CASTRDRAFRYTF
D: TRBD1; V: TRBV3-1; J: TRBJ2-7; CDR3: CASSHTGTAAYEQYF
D: NA; V: TRBV5-1; J: TRBJ2-3; CDR3: CASSLVGRGTDTQYF
D: TRBD2; V: TRBV3-1; J: TRBJ2-6; CDR3: CASSQSLGGFGANVLTF
D: NA; V: TRBV5-1; J: TRBJ2-3; CDR3: CASSLPPPTGTDTQYF
D: NA; V: TRBV20-1; J: TRBJ1-6; CDR3: CSVGQGDSPLHF
D: NA; V: TRBV7-2; J: TRBJ2-5; CDR3: CASSPQARGAGETQYF
D: TRBD2; V: TRBV5-1; J: TRBJ2-3; CDR3: CASSLAGTTRDTQYF
D: TRBD1; V: TRBV28; J: TRBJ2-7; CDR3: CASSTRTGVFLREQYF
D: NA; V: TRBV6-6; J: TRBJ2-5; CDR3: CASSYSRLIQETQYF
D: NA; V: TRBV18; J: TRBJ1-1; CDR3: CASSPHPPDNTEAFF
D: TRBD2; V: TRBV7-2; J: TRBJ2-2; CDR3: CASSLRGDGELFF
D: TRBD1; V: TRBV5-1; J: TRBJ2-1; CDR3: CASSLGQISYNEQFF
D: NA; V: TRBV19; J: TRBJ2-5; CDR3: CASSIGGIETQYF
D: NA; V: TRBV2; J: TRBJ2-7; CDR3: CASRDPRFEQYF
D: NA; V: TRBV5-1; J: TRBJ1-1; CDR3: CASSRTPLAEAFF
D: NA; V: TRBV3-1; J: TRBJ1-6; CDR3: CASSHNSPLHF
D: TRBD1; V: TRBV5-1; J: TRBJ2-5; CDR3: CASSPVGDRGETQYF
D: NA; V: TRBV24-1; J: TRBJ2-3; CDR3: CATSAGGWTDTQYF
D: NA; V: TRBV11-2; J: TRBJ2-4; CDR3: CASSLRDIQYF
D: NA; V: TRBV20-1; J: TRBJ1-2; CDR3: CSARWLLYGYTF
D: TRBD2; V: TRBV5-6; J: TRBJ2-7; CDR3: CASSFRSLLTSGAYEQYF
D: NA; V: TRBV7-3; J: TRBJ1-1; CDR3: CASSPNPGDTEAFF
D: NA; V: TRBV19; J: TRBJ1-1; CDR3: CASSIGPEAFF
D: TRBD2; V: TRBV6-5; J: TRBJ2-1; CDR3: CASRLSGGAGEQFF
D: TRBD1; V: TRBV25-1; J: TRBJ1-1; CDR3: CARNRGPFTEAFF
D: TRBD2; V: TRBV7-3; J: TRBJ2-3; CDR3: CASSLEASGGTDTQYF
D: NA; V: TRBV7-9; J: TRBJ2-3; CDR3: CASSSGAGATDTQYF
D: TRBD2; V: TRBV5-5; J: TRBJ2-3; CDR3: CASSLVASGGAWTDTQYF
D: NA; V: TRBV7-8; J: TRBJ1-1; CDR3: CASSLFRDTEAFF
D: NA; V: TRBV7-9; J: TRBJ2-5; CDR3: CASSLVPVETQYF
D: TRBD1; V: TRBV7-9; J: TRBJ2-7; CDR3: CASSTTGTGASYEQYF
D: NA; V: TRBV7-2; J: TRBJ1-4; CDR3: CASSRGANEKLFF
D: NA; V: TRBV11-2; J: TRBJ2-1; CDR3: CASSQARHNEQFF
D: NA; V: TRBV12-3/TRBV12-4; J: TRBJ2-3; CDR3: CASSQTLLTQYF
D: TRBD2; V: TRBV12-3/TRBV12-4; J: TRBJ2-5; CDR3: CASSLDERGATYQETQYF
D: TRBD1; V: TRBV12-3/TRBV12-4; J: TRBJ1-5; CDR3: CASSLGDRVYQPQHF
D: NA; V: TRBV20-1; J: TRBJ2-2; CDR3: CSPKHSNTGELFF
D: NA; V: TRBV20-1; J: TRBJ2-7; CDR3: CSADRTDASYEQYF
D: TRBD1; V: TRBV29-1; J: TRBJ1-2; CDR3: CSAGQSYGYTF
D: NA; V: TRBV20-1; J: TRBJ1-2; CDR3: CSAPGIWRGYTF
D: NA; V: TRBV12-3/TRBV12-4; J: TRBJ2-3; CDR3: CASSSGDTQYF